This TCR beta chain was captured by sequencing in a study of T cell changes during pregnancy in multiple sclerosis. V gave up 0 bases and J gave up 9 bases, with 15 bases separating them. The CDR3 totals 15 residues. Germline V lookup: CDR1 SGHTA, CDR2 FQGNSA. Assay: immunoSEQ multiplex PCR; the TCRdb copy retains only in-frame clones and omits some. The profile shows about 74,000 clones, approximately 91% of them singletons. This sequence joins TRBV7-2 and TRBJ2-1, with D unclear. The TCR sequence derives from a female donor with multiple sclerosis, enrolled in a pregnancy study. The starting material was peripheral blood, obtained in the third trimester of pregnancy. Here the CDR3 reads CASSLALLPSGEQFF. Here the CDR3 DNA reads TGTGCCAGCAGCTTAGCGCTTCTACCATCCGGTGAGCAGTTCTTC.